These 7 T cell receptor beta chains came from one sample sequenced in a study of blood T cell repertoires in COVID-19. Sequencing was performed with immunoSEQ multiplex PCR; in TCRdb, only in-frame clones are kept and a portion is missing. Of roughly 300,000 clones listed, roughly 90% were seen once; the top ten hold under 7.5%. The sequenced material came from peripheral blood. Receptor source: a young man who had recovered from COVID-19.

A word on this clone: Other DNA sequences in the same sample also yield this CDR3. The chain carries TRBV19 and TRBJ2-1; TRBD2 matches 9 bases. The CDR3 spans 14 residues. V shed 4 bases, J shed 2 bases, and the junction held 0 bases outside the gene matches. In germline, CDR1 is LNHDA, CDR2 SQIVND (reference sequence). Here the CDR3 DNA reads TGTGCCAGTAGTACTAGCGGGGCCTACAATGAGCAGTTCTTC. It encodes CASSTSGAYNEQFF.

The chain links TRBV6-1 to TRBJ1-4, with TRBD1 matching 9 bases. Germline V CDR1 and CDR2: MNHNS, SASEGT. The CDR3 has 16 residues. V shed 4 bases, J shed 7 bases, and the junction held 10 bases outside the gene matches. The CDR3: CASSVTGGREGEKLFF. As DNA, the CDR3 is TGTGCCAGCAGTGTAACAGGGGGCCGGGAGGGTGAAAAACTGTTTTTT.

V is TRBV6-6 and J is TRBJ1-3; 8 nucleotides match TRBD1. J lost 4 bases, V lost 6 bases, and 5 bases had no gene match. The CDR3 loop spans 14 amino acids. Germline CDR1 reads MNHNY; CDR2 reads SVGAGI (reference sequence). Written as DNA, the CDR3 is TGTGCCAGCAGCACCGGACAGGGAGGAAACACCATATATTTT. Its translation: CASSTGQGGNTIYF.

This chain connects TRBV11-2 to TRBJ2-2, with 10 bases aligning to TRBD1. CDR1 SGHAT and CDR2 FQNNGV come from the germline V gene. Trimming removed 5 bases from V and 6 bases from J; junction bases left unmatched: 9. The CDR3 runs to 16 residues. The CDR3 region is CASSTPKGQGAGELFF. The CDR3 coding sequence is TGTGCCAGCAGCACGCCAAAAGGACAGGGGGCCGGGGAGCTGTTTTTT.

This clone was recorded only once. The CDR3 region is CASSLESSGYNEQFF. In DNA, the CDR3 is TGCGCCAGCAGCTTGGAGTCTAGTGGCTACAATGAGCAGTTCTTC. V usage is TRBV5-1 and J usage is TRBJ2-1; no firm D call. CDR1 and CDR2 from the germline V gene are SGHRS and YFSETQ. The CDR3 is 15 residues long. With 0 bases removed from V and 3 bases from J, the gap between germline ends came to 10 bases. The full variable domain, its missing parts supplied by reference TRBV5-1 and TRBJ2-1, is KAGVTQTPRYLIKTRGQQVTLSCSPISGHRSVSWYQQTPGQGLQFLFEYFSETQRNKGNFPGRFSGRQFSNSRSEMNVSTLELGDSALYLCASSLESSGYNEQFFGPGTRLTVL.

V and J are TRBV5-4 and TRBJ2-1, with 8 bases aligning to TRBD2. The germline gives CDR1 SGHNT, CDR2 YYREEE (reference sequence). The CDR3 loop spans 15 amino acids. Trimming took 1 base from V and 7 from J; bases not matched to a gene: 7. Here the CDR3 reads CASSLTGGVRNEQFF. The CDR3 nucleotides read TGTGCCAGCAGCTTGACCGGGGGGGTCAGAAATGAGCAGTTCTTC.

The chain uses TRBV19 and TRBJ1-1, with no clear D. The CDR3 is 16 amino acids. The V and J ends lost 4 bases and 0 bases respectively, with 15 bases between them. Germline CDR1 and CDR2: LNHDA and SQIVND (reference sequence). The CDR3 DNA is TGTGCCAGTAGTACAACCGCGGCGGTGATGAACACTGAAGCTTTCTTT. It translates to CASSTTAAVMNTEAFF.